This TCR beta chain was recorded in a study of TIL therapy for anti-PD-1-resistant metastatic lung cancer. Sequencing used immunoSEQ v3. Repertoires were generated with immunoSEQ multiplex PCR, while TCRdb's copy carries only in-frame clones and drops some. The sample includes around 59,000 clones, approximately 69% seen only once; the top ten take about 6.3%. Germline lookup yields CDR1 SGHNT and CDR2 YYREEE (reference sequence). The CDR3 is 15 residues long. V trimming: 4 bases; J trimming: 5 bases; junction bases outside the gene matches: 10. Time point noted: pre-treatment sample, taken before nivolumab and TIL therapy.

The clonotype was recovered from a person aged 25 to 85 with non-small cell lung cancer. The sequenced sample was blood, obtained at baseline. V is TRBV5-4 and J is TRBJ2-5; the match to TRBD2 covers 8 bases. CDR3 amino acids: CASSGQERGMETQYF. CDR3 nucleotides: TGTGCCAGCAGCGGCCAGGAGCGGGGGATGGAGACCCAGTACTTC.